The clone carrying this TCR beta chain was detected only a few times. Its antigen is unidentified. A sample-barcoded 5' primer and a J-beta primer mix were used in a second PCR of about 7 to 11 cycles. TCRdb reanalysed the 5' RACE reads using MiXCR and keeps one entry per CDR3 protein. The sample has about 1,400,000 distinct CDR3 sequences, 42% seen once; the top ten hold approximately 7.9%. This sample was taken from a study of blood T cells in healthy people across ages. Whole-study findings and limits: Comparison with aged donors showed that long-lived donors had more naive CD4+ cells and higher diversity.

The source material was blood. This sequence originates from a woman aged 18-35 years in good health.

This chain's CDR3 is CASSQFLLAGANEQFF. The CDR3 DNA sequence: TGTGCCAGCAGCCAATTTTTGCTAGCGGGAGCCAATGAGCAGTTCTTC. The V gene is TRBV14, the J gene TRBJ2-1, with 10 bases identical to TRBD2. This CDR3 is 16 amino acids long. CDR1 is SGHDN, CDR2 FVKESK, per germline. V gave up 2 bases and J gave up 6 bases; unmatched junction bases: 7.